This entry is about one TCR beta chain. Its antigen is not known. The source material, RNA transcripts, was used to amplify TCR beta CDR3 regions. A first-round RT-PCR of the TCR CDR3 used the HTBI primer set. TCRdb fed the multiplex PCR reads into MiXCR, producing one record per CDR3 protein. The sample lists fewer than 450,000 distinct CDR3 sequences; 12% to 15% were seen once. Losses at the gene ends were 5 bases for V and 5 bases for J; bases not matched to a gene: 7. CDR3 size: 14 residues. The sample comes from a study of T cells in Graves' hyperthyroidism and ophthalmopathy. Study-level results: From stable hyperthyroidism, ophthalmopathy was separated by a 13 V-J model. Most thyroid clonotypes expanded above 0.001 appeared in blood too.

Ophthalmopathy patients had moderate-to-severe active disease, CAS ≥3, NOSPECS ≥4, and disease duration under 3 months. PBMCs were sourced from approximately 9.3 ml fresh peripheral blood. Sequencing was done on a sample of blood. The sequence came from a woman in her sixties with Graves' ophthalmopathy. The chain uses TRBV12-3 or TRBV12-4 and TRBJ2-5; 8 bases are a match to TRBD2. The CDR3 DNA is TGTGCCAGCAGTCTCGGGGGGGCGCATGAGACCCAGTACTTC. It specifies CASSLGGAHETQYF.